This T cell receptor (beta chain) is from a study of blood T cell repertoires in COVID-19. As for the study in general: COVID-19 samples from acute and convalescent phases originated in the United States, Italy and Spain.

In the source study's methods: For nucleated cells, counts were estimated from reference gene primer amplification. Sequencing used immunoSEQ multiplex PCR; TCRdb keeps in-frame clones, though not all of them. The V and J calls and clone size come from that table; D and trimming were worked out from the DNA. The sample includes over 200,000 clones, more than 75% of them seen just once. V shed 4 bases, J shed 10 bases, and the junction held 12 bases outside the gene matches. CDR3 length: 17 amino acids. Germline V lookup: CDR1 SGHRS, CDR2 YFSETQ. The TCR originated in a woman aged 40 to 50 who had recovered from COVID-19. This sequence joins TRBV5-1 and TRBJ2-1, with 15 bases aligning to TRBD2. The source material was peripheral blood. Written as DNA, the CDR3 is TGCGCCAGCAGCCAGAACACCGGGACTAGCGGGAGGAACGAGCAGTTCTTC. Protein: CASSQNTGTSGRNEQFF.